These 32 T cell receptor beta chains came from one sample sequenced in a study of blood T cell repertoires in COVID-19. Some clones are missing from TCRdb's copy, which holds only in-frame ones; the method was immunoSEQ multiplex PCR. The sample contains some 200,000 clones, less than 90% of which appear only once. What was sequenced was peripheral blood. The receptors here all came from a woman older than 75 with COVID-19, enrolled during active disease.

Here the CDR3 DNA reads TGTGCCAGCAAAAGTACACAGGGTCAGCCCCAGCATTTT. Its translation: CASKSTQGQPQHF. This chain links TRBV16 with TRBJ1-5; the D gene is possibly TRBD1 (6 bases). Looked up from germline, CDR1 is KGHSY and CDR2 is FQNENV. V lost 7 bases and J lost 6, with 13 bases in between. This CDR3 contains 13 residues.

The V gene is TRBV10-1, the J gene TRBJ2-3; D is perhaps TRBD2 (6 bases). There are 15 residues in the CDR3. Germline CDR1 and CDR2: WNHNN and SYGVQD (reference sequence). Trimming stripped 2 bases from V and 2 bases from J, with 11 bases between. The CDR3 is CASSETGELTDTQYF. DNA of the CDR3: TGCGCCAGCAGTGAGACGGGGGAGCTCACAGATACGCAGTATTTT.

The table lists this clone with a few counts. The gene calls are TRBV2 and TRBJ1-1; the match to TRBD1 covers 10 bases. V lost 6 bases and J lost 2; bases outside the gene matches: 6. Germline V gene lookup returns CDR1 SNHLY and CDR2 FYNNEI. CDR3 size: 15 residues. CDR3 DNA sequence: TGTGCCAGCAGACCGACAGGGGGCGCAAACACTGAAGCTTTCTTT. As protein: CASRPTGGANTEAFF.

CDR3 coding DNA: TGTGCCAGCAGCATCTTCGGAGGGGTCAACAATGAGCAGTTCTTC. Residues: CASSIFGGVNNEQFF. This chain joins TRBV7-9 and TRBJ2-1; TRBD2 might be the D (6 bases). CDR1 and CDR2 (germline): SEHNR, FQNEAQ (reference sequence). V gave up 5 bases and J gave up 5 bases, with 16 bases separating them. The CDR3 extends over 15 amino acids. Together with reference TRBV7-9 and TRBJ2-1, the CDR3 gives the full variable domain: DTGVSQNPRHKITKRGQNVTFRCDPISEHNRLYWYRQTLGQGPEFLTYFQNEAQLEKSRLLSDRFSAERPKGSFSTLEIQRTEQGDSAMYLCASSIFGGVNNEQFFGPGTRLTVL.

This chain links TRBV4-1 with TRBJ1-1; tentatively, D is TRBD1 (5 bases). Trimming pared 1 base from V and 0 bases from J, leaving 12 bases between. The CDR3 runs 16 residues. Germline-derived CDR1 and CDR2 are MGHRA and YSYEKL. DNA for the CDR3: TGCGCCAGCAGCCAAGGCGACAGTGCCATGAACACTGAAGCTTTCTTT. As protein: CASSQGDSAMNTEAFF.

The chain links TRBV5-1 to TRBJ1-5; 7 bases map to TRBD1. J lost 5 bases, V lost 4 bases, and 3 bases had no gene match. This CDR3 is built from 13 residues. Germline assignment: CDR1 SGHRS and CDR2 YFSETQ. The CDR3 DNA is TGCGCCAGCAGCACAGGGACAGATCAGCCCCAGCATTTT. Amino acids: CASSTGTDQPQHF.

J is TRBJ2-3 and V is TRBV5-1, with 7 bases lining up with TRBD1. The CDR3 consists of 14 residues. CDR1 and CDR2 (germline): SGHRS, YFSETQ. Trimming removed 3 bases from V and 1 base from J; junction bases left unmatched: 2. The CDR3 reads CASSSGQGTDTQYF. The CDR3 DNA is TGCGCCAGCAGCTCCGGACAGGGCACAGATACGCAGTATTTT.

The rearrangement links TRBV30 to TRBJ1-6; D remains ambiguous. CDR1 and CDR2 from the germline V gene are GTSNPN and SVGIG (reference sequence). Trimming left V 5 bases short and J 7 bases short, with 9 bases between. The CDR3 has 12 residues. This chain's CDR3 is CAWGLQNSPLHF. CDR3 nucleotides: TGTGCCTGGGGCCTACAGAATTCACCCCTCCACTTT.

This chain links TRBV3-1 (or the pseudogene TRBV3-2) with TRBJ1-4, with TRBD1 matching 10 bases. Per germline, CDR1 LGHDT and CDR2 YNNKEL (reference sequence). The junction had 3 bases not matched to a gene; V was cut back by 4 bases and J by 7 bases. The CDR3 runs to 14 residues. CDR3 bases: TGTGCCAGCAGCCCCGGGACAGGGGCTGAAAAACTGTTTTTT. It yields the protein CASSPGTGAEKLFF.

The gene calls are TRBV4-1 and TRBJ2-1; 12 nucleotides align to TRBD1. Per germline, CDR1 MGHRA and CDR2 YSYEKL. V was pared by 4 bases and J by 6 bases, with 7 bases of the junction left unmatched. The CDR3 is made up of 16 amino acids. The CDR3, as DNA: TGCGCCAGCAGCCTAGGGTGGGGACAGGGGGCCAATGAGCAGTTCTTC. Amino acid sequence: CASSLGWGQGANEQFF.

This chain uses TRBV27 with TRBJ1-3, with 8 bases that match TRBD1. Germline values: CDR1 MNHEY, CDR2 SMNVEV (reference sequence). CDR3 length equals 13 residues. After removal of 9 bases from V and 3 bases from J, the junction contained 4 bases not matched to a gene. CDR3 sequence: CASRTGFGNTIYF. The CDR3 DNA sequence: TGTGCCAGTAGGACAGGGTTTGGAAACACCATATATTTT.

The rearrangement links TRBV6-1 to TRBJ2-7; 9 positions match TRBD1. The CDR3 spans 15 residues. Germline lookup yields CDR1 MNHNS and CDR2 SASEGT. Trimming took 3 bases from V and 3 from J; bases not matched to a gene: 6. CDR3 region: CASSEPGTGIYEQYV. DNA of the CDR3: TGTGCCAGCAGTGAGCCAGGGACAGGGATCTACGAGCAGTACGTC.

The chain has TRBV9 and TRBJ1-5, with D possibly TRBD1 on 5 matching bases. With 4 bases removed from V and 3 bases from J, the gap between germline ends came to 11 bases. The CDR3 is 14 residues long. CDR1 and CDR2 from the germline V gene are SGDLS and YYNGEE. The CDR3 protein is CASSQGRVNQPQHF. DNA for the CDR3: TGTGCCAGCAGCCAGGGCAGGGTCAATCAGCCCCAGCATTTT.

The genes are TRBV27 and TRBJ1-3, with 7 positions matching TRBD1. This CDR3 contains 15 residues. Germline CDR1 is MNHEY and CDR2 is SMNVEV (reference sequence). V lost 8 bases and J lost 3; bases outside the gene matches: 10. This CDR3 is CASGQDREHGNTIYF. In DNA, the CDR3 is TGTGCCAGCGGACAGGATCGCGAACATGGAAACACCATATATTTT.

This rearrangement joins TRBV5-1 to TRBJ1-1; tentatively, D is TRBD1 (5 bases). Per germline, CDR1 SGHRS and CDR2 YFSETQ. This CDR3 spans 15 amino acids. V shed 0 bases and J shed 4 bases, with 13 bases lying between them. The CDR3 sequence is CASSLVSGGSTEAFF. The CDR3, as DNA: TGCGCCAGCAGCTTGGTTTCGGGGGGGAGCACTGAAGCTTTCTTT.

This chain links TRBV18 with TRBJ1-1; 7 bases align to TRBD1. Trimming took 1 base from V and 4 from J; bases not matched to a gene: 6. Per the germline V gene, CDR1 is KGHSH and CDR2 is LQKENI. The CDR3 has 15 residues. This chain's CDR3 is CASSPRGPGGTEAFF. CDR3 bases: TGTGCCAGCTCACCACGGGGCCCAGGGGGCACTGAAGCTTTCTTT.

This rearrangement joins TRBV6-4 to TRBJ2-7; 10 nucleotides line up with TRBD2. The CDR3 is made up of 17 amino acids. V dropped 0 bases and J dropped 2; count of bases not matched to a gene: 7. CDR1 and CDR2 from the germline V gene are MRHNA and SNTAGT. DNA for the CDR3: TGTGCCAGCAGTGACTCGACCAGCGGGAGGGACCCCTACGAGCAGTACGTC. It specifies CASSDSTSGRDPYEQYV.

CDR3: CATSDPGLLGTDTQYF. CDR3 DNA sequence: TGTGCCACCAGTGACCCGGGACTCCTCGGGACAGATACGCAGTATTTT. This chain joins TRBV24-1 and TRBJ2-3, with TRBD2 as a possible D gene (6 bases). The CDR3 is 16 amino acids. V was shortened by 4 bases and J by 3 bases, with 16 bases between the two germline ends. Germline CDR1 and CDR2: KGHDR and SFDVKD.

This clone occurred a few times. The chain links TRBV28 to TRBJ2-5; D is possibly TRBD1 (6 bases). The CDR3 covers 15 residues. V lost 2 bases and J lost 6, with 16 bases in between. Germline V gene sequence: CDR1 MDHEN, CDR2 SYDVKM. The CDR3 DNA is TGTGCCAGCAGTTTACTCAGGGGTAAAACGAAGACCCAGTACTTC. It yields the protein CASSLLRGKTKTQYF.

CDR3 coding DNA: TGTGCCAGCAGCTTCCGCGGGGTAGAGACCCAGTACTTC. Encoded protein: CASSFRGVETQYF. The chain joins TRBV7-9 to TRBJ2-5; TRBD2 is a possible D gene (6 bases). Trimming shortened V by 3 bases and J by 4 bases, and 9 bases separated the two germline ends. CDR1 is SEHNR and CDR2 is FQNEAQ in the germline V gene (reference sequence). The CDR3 is made up of 13 amino acids.

This chain uses TRBV5-6 with TRBJ2-7; D ambiguous. CDR3 size: 15 residues. Trimming took off 4 bases at V and 0 bases at J, with 14 bases between the two ends. Germline loops: CDR1 SGHDT, CDR2 YYEEEE. CDR3 residues: CASSPSEIVSYEQYF. In DNA, the CDR3 is TGTGCCAGCAGCCCCTCGGAGATAGTCTCCTACGAGCAGTACTTC.

V gene TRBV5-1 combines with J gene TRBJ1-1, with TRBD1 matching over 9 bases. CDR3 size: 16 residues. From germline, CDR1 is SGHRS and CDR2 YFSETQ. The V and J ends lost 4 bases and 5 bases, in that order; junction bases with no gene match: 12. The CDR3 sequence: CASSPGQGLQGTEAFF. For the CDR3, the DNA is TGCGCCAGCAGCCCCGGACAGGGGCTTCAGGGGACTGAAGCTTTCTTT.

The rearrangement uses TRBV4-2 and TRBJ1-2; the match to TRBD1 covers 11 bases. Germline CDR1 is LGHNA and CDR2 is YNFKEQ. The junction had 11 bases not matched to a gene; V was cut back by 3 bases and J by 8 bases. The CDR3 is 16 residues long. The CDR3 DNA sequence: TGTGCCAGCAGCCAGGCAACCGGGACAGGGGGATTGGGCTACACCTTC. Amino acid sequence: CASSQATGTGGLGYTF.

The V and J genes are TRBV7-8 and TRBJ1-5; 7 bases fit TRBD1. Germline CDR1 SGHVS, CDR2 FQNEAQ. V lost 5 bases and J lost 0; bases outside the gene matches: 7. This CDR3 spans 16 amino acids. The CDR3 sequence: CASSPQGGPSNQPQHF. As DNA, the CDR3 is TGTGCCAGCAGCCCGCAGGGGGGCCCTAGCAATCAGCCCCAGCATTTT.

The chain employs TRBV5-5 and TRBJ2-2; 7 bases match TRBD1. V dropped 0 bases and J dropped 5; count of bases not matched to a gene: 13. The CDR3 covers 18 residues. Germline V gives CDR1 SGHKS, CDR2 YYEKEE (reference sequence). CDR3 loop: CASSLVLLAGGETGELFF. CDR3 nucleotides: TGTGCCAGCAGCTTGGTTCTGCTGGCAGGGGGAGAGACCGGGGAGCTGTTTTTT.

The chain uses TRBV15 and TRBJ2-1; D gene unclear. The V end lost 0 bases, the J end lost 5 bases, and 11 bases lay between the germline ends. Germline assignment: CDR1 LNHNV and CDR2 YYDKDF (reference sequence). This CDR3 region has 15 residues. For the CDR3, the DNA is TGTGCCACCAGCAGAGATCTAGGTACGAACAATGAGCAGTTCTTC. Translation: CATSRDLGTNNEQFF.

The chain links TRBV7-2 to TRBJ2-4; 9 bases map to TRBD2. V gave up 4 bases and J gave up 3 bases; unmatched junction bases: 16. CDR1 is SGHTA and CDR2 is FQGNSA in the germline V gene. The CDR3 runs to 19 residues. The CDR3 loop is CASSSSTTGGGAFKNIQYF. The CDR3, as DNA: TGTGCCAGCAGCTCCTCCACTACTGGCGGGGGGGCTTTCAAAAACATTCAGTACTTC.

V gene TRBV7-9 combines with J gene TRBJ1-1, with D maybe TRBD1 (5 bases). CDR3 length: 15 residues. Trimming shortened V by 5 bases and J by 0 bases, and 13 bases separated the two germline ends. In germline, CDR1 is SEHNR, CDR2 FQNEAQ (reference sequence). DNA for the CDR3: TGTGCCAGCAGCCCGCGGCAGGGCGTGAACACTGAAGCTTTCTTT. Protein: CASSPRQGVNTEAFF.

CDR3 amino acids: CATSPSSGANVLTF. CDR3 DNA sequence: TGTGCCACATCCCCATCCTCTGGGGCCAACGTCCTGACTTTC. The chain joins TRBV24-1 to TRBJ2-6, with D unclear. Between the trimmed V and J ends, which lost 10 bases and 0 bases, there was a span of 9 bases. Germline V gives CDR1 KGHDR, CDR2 SFDVKD. The CDR3 extends over 14 amino acids.

This clone occurred once. CDR3: CASSSGSWEAFF. In DNA, the CDR3 is TGTGCCAGCAGTTCCGGGTCCTGGGAAGCTTTCTTT. The V and J genes are TRBV6-1 and TRBJ1-1; no clear D. Trimming stripped 5 bases from V and 8 bases from J, with 12 bases between. CDR1 is MNHNS, CDR2 SASEGT, per germline. CDR3 length: 12 residues.

This clone was seen a single time. The rearrangement uses TRBV5-1 and TRBJ1-2; D is possibly TRBD1 (6 bases). Germline-derived CDR1 and CDR2 are SGHRS and YFSETQ. V gave up 2 bases and J gave up 8 bases, with 16 bases separating them. The CDR3 loop spans 14 amino acids. CDR3 DNA sequence: TGCGCCAGCAGCTTCGGACAGACACGCCACGGCTACACCTTC. Translated, it gives CASSFGQTRHGYTF.

The rearrangement links TRBV18 to TRBJ1-1, with D unclear. Germline-derived CDR1 and CDR2 are KGHSH and LQKENI. The germline V and J ends were trimmed by 0 bases and 5 bases, with 16 bases remaining between them. This CDR3 has 16 amino acids. CDR3 DNA sequence: TGTGCCAGCTCACCACCTCAACAAAGATTGTGGACTGAAGCTTTCTTT. Translated: CASSPPQQRLWTEAFF. The whole variable domain, remainder taken from reference TRBV18 and TRBJ1-1, is NAGVMQNPRHLVRRRGQEARLRCSPMKGHSHVYWYRQLPEEGLKFMVYLQKENIIDESGMPKERFSAEFPKEGPSILRIQQVVRGDSAAYFCASSPPQQRLWTEAFFGQGTRLTVV.